Below are 27 T cell receptor beta chains sequenced from a single sample in a study of cytomegalovirus exposure and HLA in healthy donors. The PCR was carried out with 60 Vbeta primers and 13 Jbeta primers. TCRdb's table, derived via immunoSEQ multiplex PCR, lists solely in-frame clones and lacks some. The sample includes around 100,000 clones, about 74% of them seen just once. Material for sequencing was PBMCs. These receptors were taken from a woman between 18 and 29 years old in good health and CMV-seropositive.

The chain links TRBV13 to TRBJ1-1; D not certain. Germline CDR1 reads PRHDT; CDR2 reads FYEKMQ (reference sequence). Trimming shortened V by 5 bases and J by 2 bases, and 12 bases separated the two germline ends. The CDR3 consists of 14 residues. This CDR3 is CASSLRRANTEAFF. The CDR3 nucleotides are TGTGCCAGCAGCCTCAGGAGGGCCAACACTGAAGCTTTCTTT.

The chain uses TRBV6-5 and TRBJ2-3; 7 bases map to TRBD1. The CDR3 runs 12 residues. V dropped 6 bases and J dropped 4; count of bases not matched to a gene: 1. Looked up from germline, CDR1 is MNHEY and CDR2 is SVGAGI. CDR3 DNA sequence: TGTGCCAGCAGGACAGGGCCAGATACGCAGTATTTT. Its protein product is CASRTGPDTQYF.

The J gene is TRBJ2-1, the V gene TRBV27; 14 positions match TRBD2. The germline V gene has CDR1 MNHEY and CDR2 SMNVEV (reference sequence). There are 17 residues in the CDR3. With 2 bases clipped from V and 9 bases from J, the junction kept 9 bases outside the gene matches. The CDR3 region has the DNA TGTGCCAGCAGTTTACGGGGACTAGCGGGAGAGCGTGGTGAGCAGTTCTTC. This encodes CASSLRGLAGERGEQFF.

The chain uses TRBV4-3 and TRBJ1-4, with D tentatively TRBD1 (6 bases). V was pared by 1 base and J by 8 bases, with 14 bases between. The CDR3 is made up of 15 amino acids. Germline V gives CDR1 LGHNA, CDR2 YSLEER. This CDR3 is CASSQGADRNEKLFF. CDR3 in DNA: TGCGCCAGCAGCCAAGGAGCCGACAGGAACGAAAAACTGTTTTTT.

The chain is built from TRBV7-9 and TRBJ2-6; D might be TRBD2 (6 bases). CDR3 length: 16 amino acids. Deletions cut 0 bases from V and 4 bases from J, with 10 bases between. In germline, CDR1 is SEHNR, CDR2 FQNEAQ (reference sequence). This CDR3 reads CASSLAGGAGANVLTF. CDR3 coding DNA: TGTGCCAGCAGCTTAGCGGGAGGTGCCGGGGCCAACGTCCTGACTTTC.

V usage is TRBV7-2 and J usage is TRBJ2-4; D perhaps matches TRBD2 (6 bases). The germline CDR1 and CDR2 sequences are SGHTA and FQGNSA. Trimming cost V 3 bases and J 7 bases, with 13 bases left between them. This CDR3 is built from 14 residues. The CDR3 DNA reads as TGTGCCAGCAGCTTGGGGGGAGTAATGAACATTCAGTACTTC. It codes for CASSLGGVMNIQYF.

The chain carries TRBV7-9 and TRBJ1-5; TRBD1 matches 9 bases. V trimming: 1 base; J trimming: 2 bases; junction bases outside the gene matches: 12. The CDR3 spans 19 residues. CDR1 SEHNR and CDR2 FQNEAQ come from the germline V gene (reference sequence). The CDR3 sequence is CASSLGGGTGRGGNQPQHF. CDR3 DNA: TGTGCCAGCAGCTTAGGAGGAGGGACAGGGCGGGGGGGCAATCAGCCCCAGCATTTT.

The J gene is TRBJ1-1, the V gene TRBV7-2; TRBD1 matches 8 bases. Germline V gene data show CDR1 as SGHTA and CDR2 as FQGNSA. This CDR3 has 14 amino acids. V trimming: 5 bases; J trimming: 5 bases; junction bases outside the gene matches: 7. Here the CDR3 reads CASSLWTGQTEAFF. CDR3 DNA: TGTGCCAGCAGCCTCTGGACAGGGCAGACTGAAGCTTTCTTT.

This clone has just one count. The V call is TRBV19, the J call TRBJ2-5; 10 positions match TRBD1. The junction had 7 bases not matched to a gene; V was cut back by 5 bases and J by 4 bases. This CDR3 spans 15 amino acids. Germline V CDR1 and CDR2: LNHDA, SQIVND (reference sequence). The CDR3 DNA follows: TGTGCCAGTAGTCTCAAAGACAGGGGGCGAGAGACCCAGTACTTC. Translating gives CASSLKDRGRETQYF.

The CDR3 sequence: CAGSTSGRAGDTQYF. The DNA of the CDR3 is TGTGCCGGATCAACTAGCGGGAGGGCAGGGGATACGCAGTATTTT. The chain links TRBV2 to TRBJ2-3, with 13 bases lining up with TRBD2. Germline CDR1 is SNHLY and CDR2 is FYNNEI. The CDR3 length is 15 residues. V shed 11 bases, J shed 6 bases, and the junction held 11 bases outside the gene matches.

This chain connects TRBV15 to TRBJ2-1, with 7 bases fitting TRBD1. The length of the CDR3 is 13 residues. Trimming took 7 bases from V and 6 from J; bases not matched to a gene: 6. Germline CDR1 LNHNV, CDR2 YYDKDF (reference sequence). The chain's CDR3 is CATIGTVSNEQFF. CDR3 in DNA: TGTGCCACCATAGGGACAGTTAGCAATGAGCAGTTCTTC. Variable domain in full (rest from reference TRBV15 and TRBJ2-1): DAMVIQNPRYQVTQFGKPVTLSCSQTLNHNVMYWYQQKSSQAPKLLFHYYDKDFNNEADTPDNFQSRRPNTSFCFLDIRSPGLGDTAMYLCATIGTVSNEQFFGPGTRLTVL.

Regarding this clone: The same CDR3 is also encoded by other DNA sequences in this sample. The chain is built from TRBV18 and TRBJ1-2, with D perhaps matching TRBD1 (5 bases). CDR3 length equals 15 residues. V dropped 0 bases and J dropped 0 bases, with 8 bases sitting between them. Germline V gene lookup returns CDR1 KGHSH and CDR2 LQKENI. CDR3 residues: CASSPPSGANYGYTF. The CDR3 region has the DNA TGTGCCAGCTCACCACCGTCGGGGGCTAACTATGGCTACACCTTC.

V is TRBV7-9 and J is TRBJ1-2; 7 nucleotides agree with TRBD1. The CDR3 covers 14 residues. J lost 3 bases, V lost 6 bases, and 7 bases had no gene match. Germline loops: CDR1 SEHNR, CDR2 FQNEAQ (reference sequence). In nucleotides, the CDR3 is TGTGCCAGCAGACTAGACAGGGCGGACTATGGCTACACCTTC. This translates into CASRLDRADYGYTF.

The chain is built from TRBV7-2 and TRBJ2-7; 8 nucleotides match TRBD2. The germline V gene has CDR1 SGHTA and CDR2 FQGNSA. V shed 10 bases, J shed 3 bases, and the junction held 11 bases outside the gene matches. The length of the CDR3 is 14 residues. The CDR3 spells CATTLSGGIYEQYF. The CDR3 DNA is TGTGCCACTACCTTGTCGGGAGGGATCTACGAGCAGTACTTC.

The gene calls are TRBV7-2 and TRBJ2-7, with 9 bases lining up with TRBD2. CDR3 size: 14 residues. Per germline, CDR1 SGHTA and CDR2 FQGNSA. Trimming at V came to 2 bases and at J to 2 bases, leaving 1 base not matched to a gene. CDR3 nucleotides: TGTGCCAGCAGCTTACTAGCGGGAACCTACGAGCAGTACTTC. Its protein is CASSLLAGTYEQYF.

The V gene is TRBV30, the J gene TRBJ2-2; no definite D call. From germline, CDR1 is GTSNPN and CDR2 SVGIG (reference sequence). The ends were cut back, 0 bases at V and 1 base at J, with 9 bases in the middle. There are 15 residues in the CDR3. The CDR3 region is CAWSVLNLNTGELFF. DNA for the CDR3: TGTGCCTGGAGTGTACTCAACCTGAACACCGGGGAGCTGTTTTTT. Full variable domain (outside the CDR3, taken from reference TRBV30 and TRBJ2-2): SQTIHQWPATLVQPVGSPLSLECTVEGTSNPNLYWYRQAAGRGLQLLFYSVGIGQISSEVPQNLSASRPQDRQFILSSKKLLLSDSGFYLCAWSVLNLNTGELFFGEGSRLTVL.

The chain uses TRBV5-6 and TRBJ2-7; D uncertain. This CDR3 is built from 12 residues. V lost 4 bases and J lost 5, with 10 bases in between. Germline V lookup: CDR1 SGHDT, CDR2 YYEEEE. CDR3 sequence reads: CASSRLSDEQYF. For the CDR3, the DNA is TGTGCCAGCAGCAGACTGTCCGACGAGCAGTACTTC.

The J gene is TRBJ2-2, the V gene TRBV19; D is ambiguous. Germline CDR1 reads LNHDA; CDR2 reads SQIVND (reference sequence). CDR3 length equals 12 residues. V gave up 10 bases and J gave up 4 bases, with 10 bases separating them. CDR3 coding DNA: TGTGCCATTAAGACATCCACCGGGGAGCTGTTTTTT. Translation gives CAIKTSTGELFF. The whole variable domain, remainder taken from reference TRBV19 and TRBJ2-2, is DGGITQSPKYLFRKEGQNVTLSCEQNLNHDAMYWYRQDPGQGLRLIYYSQIVNDFQKGDIAEGYSVSREKKESFPLTVTSAQKNPTAFYLCAIKTSTGELFFGEGSRLTVL.

The chain has TRBV27 and TRBJ2-3, with 12 bases that match TRBD2. The CDR3 loop spans 14 amino acids. Germline assignment: CDR1 MNHEY and CDR2 SMNVEV (reference sequence). The ends lost 6 bases at V and 4 bases at J; junction bases unmatched: 2. The CDR3 DNA reads as TGTGCCAGCAGACTAGCGGGAGGCCCAGATACGCAGTATTTT. It codes for CASRLAGGPDTQYF.

This clone came up once. The V call is TRBV19, the J call TRBJ2-3; TRBD1 is a possible D gene (6 bases). Germline V gene lookup returns CDR1 LNHDA and CDR2 SQIVND (reference sequence). V lost 4 bases and J lost 4, with 18 bases in between. The CDR3 has 16 residues. The CDR3: CASSTIGQTRADTQYF. CDR3 bases: TGTGCCAGTAGTACAATCGGACAGACGCGGGCAGATACGCAGTATTTT. Full variable domain (rest looked up from reference TRBV19 and TRBJ2-3): DGGITQSPKYLFRKEGQNVTLSCEQNLNHDAMYWYRQDPGQGLRLIYYSQIVNDFQKGDIAEGYSVSREKKESFPLTVTSAQKNPTAFYLCASSTIGQTRADTQYFGPGTRLTVL.

V is TRBV19 and J is TRBJ2-5, with a tentative D call TRBD2 (6 bases). Germline CDR1 and CDR2: LNHDA and SQIVND (reference sequence). V lost 10 bases, J lost 5 bases, and 14 bases lay in between. The CDR3 is 12 residues long. CDR3 sequence reads: CATGRGEETQYF. In DNA, the CDR3 is TGTGCCACCGGGAGAGGTGAGGAGACCCAGTACTTC.

V and J are TRBV11-1 and TRBJ2-5; 10 positions match TRBD2. The CDR3 length is 18 residues. CDR1 is SGHAT and CDR2 is FQDESV in the germline V gene (reference sequence). V lost 2 bases to trimming and J lost 2 bases; unmatched junction nucleotides: 11. This CDR3 is CASSLTINSGGSQETQYF. Written as DNA, the CDR3 is TGTGCCAGCAGCTTAACGATAAATAGCGGGGGGTCGCAAGAGACCCAGTACTTC.

The chain has TRBV7-2 and TRBJ1-1; the D is unclear. Germline loops: CDR1 SGHTA, CDR2 FQGNSA. CDR3 length equals 13 residues. V was pared by 2 bases and J by 1 base, with 5 bases between. The CDR3 sequence is CASSLPRNTEAFF. CDR3 in DNA: TGTGCCAGCAGCTTACCCAGGAACACTGAAGCTTTCTTT.

Only one count was recorded for this clone. The chain's CDR3 is CASSDRDISNEQFF. CDR3 DNA: TGTGCCAGCAGTGACCGGGACATATCCAATGAGCAGTTCTTC. This sequence joins TRBV6-4 and TRBJ2-1; D perhaps matches TRBD1 (6 bases). Trimming pared 2 bases from V and 6 bases from J, leaving 11 bases between. Looked up from germline, CDR1 is MRHNA and CDR2 is SNTAGT. CDR3 size: 14 residues.

The chain uses TRBV5-4 and TRBJ2-2; D is unclear. Germline V gene sequence: CDR1 SGHNT, CDR2 YYREEE (reference sequence). Trimming took 0 bases from V and 1 from J, leaving 10 bases between them. The CDR3 is 16 amino acids. The CDR3 bases are TGTGCCAGCAGCTTGGGACTTCGCGGGAACACCGGGGAGCTGTTTTTT. It yields the protein CASSLGLRGNTGELFF. Complete variable domain (other parts from reference TRBV5-4 and TRBJ2-2): ETGVTQSPTHLIKTRGQQVTLRCSSQSGHNTVSWYQQALGQGPQFIFQYYREEENGRGNFPPRFSGLQFPNYSSELNVNALELDDSALYLCASSLGLRGNTGELFFGEGSRLTVL.

Note on this clone: Sequence at one end of the junction differs from germline and may be a read error. The V gene is TRBV7-9, the J gene TRBJ2-7; D possibly corresponds to TRBD1 (7 bases). The CDR3 loop spans 13 amino acids. Germline CDR1 is SEHNR and CDR2 is FQNEAQ (reference sequence). DNA of the CDR3: TGTTCCAGCCGCAGCGGAGGGGGCCTCGAGCAGTACTTC. Encoded protein: CSSRSGGGLEQYF. Full variable domain (outside the CDR3, taken from reference TRBV7-9 and TRBJ2-7): DTGVSQNPRHKITKRGQNVTFRCDPISEHNRLYWYRQTLGQGPEFLTYFQNEAQLEKSRLLSDRFSAERPKGSFSTLEIQRTEQGDSAMYLCSSRSGGGLEQYFGPGTRLTVT.

The V call is TRBV19, the J call TRBJ1-1; the D gene is possibly TRBD1 (6 bases). The length of the CDR3 is 15 residues. V lost 5 bases and J lost 2, with 15 bases in between. Germline CDR1 and CDR2: LNHDA and SQIVND (reference sequence). The CDR3 coding sequence is TGTGCCAGTAGTGGAACTCTACAGGGAAACACTGAAGCTTTCTTT. Amino acids: CASSGTLQGNTEAFF.